This entry describes one T cell receptor (beta chain). The data were obtained in a study of cytomegalovirus exposure and HLA in healthy donors. The V end was cut by 7 bases, the J end by 3 bases, with 10 bases between. This CDR3 is built from 12 residues. Per germline, CDR1 MDHEN and CDR2 SYDVKM. The PCR employed 60 Vbeta primers together with 13 Jbeta primers. Libraries were prepared by immunoSEQ multiplex PCR; TCRdb keeps only in-frame clonotypes and omits some of them. The sample lists around 120,000 clones; about 80% were seen once. The sequence was obtained from a middle-aged woman in good health and CMV-seronegative. The sample consisted of PBMCs. The genes are TRBV28 and TRBJ2-7; weak D call: TRBD1 (5 bases). DNA of the CDR3: TGTGCCAGCAACATTCAGGGCTACGAGCAGTACTTC. Encoded protein: CASNIQGYEQYF.